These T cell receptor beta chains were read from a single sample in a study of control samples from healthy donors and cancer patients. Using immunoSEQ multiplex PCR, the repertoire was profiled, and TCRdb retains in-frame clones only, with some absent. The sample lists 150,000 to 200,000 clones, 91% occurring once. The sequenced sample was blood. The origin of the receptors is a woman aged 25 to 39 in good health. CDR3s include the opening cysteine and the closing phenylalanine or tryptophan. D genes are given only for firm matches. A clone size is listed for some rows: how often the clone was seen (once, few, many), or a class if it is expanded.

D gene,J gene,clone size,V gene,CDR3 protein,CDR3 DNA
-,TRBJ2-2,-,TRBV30,CAWNTGAGELFF,TGTGCCTGGAACACAGGAGCCGGGGAGCTGTTTTTT
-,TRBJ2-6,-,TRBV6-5,CASSTGSGANVLTF,TGTGCCAGCAGTACAGGGTCTGGGGCCAACGTCCTGACTTTC
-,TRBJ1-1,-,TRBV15,CATSRARQENTEAFF,TGTGCCACCAGCAGAGCGAGACAGGAGAACACTGAAGCTTTCTTT
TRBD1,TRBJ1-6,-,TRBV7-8,CASSLGTRRDRGNSPLHF,TGTGCCAGCAGCTTAGGTACTCGGCGGGACAGGGGTAATTCACCCCTCCACTTT
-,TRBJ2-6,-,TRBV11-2,CASSLFGANVLTF,TGTGCCAGCAGCTTATTTGGGGCCAACGTCCTGACTTTC
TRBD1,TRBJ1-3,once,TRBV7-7,CASSSGQENTIYF,TGTGCCAGCAGCTCGGGACAGGAAAACACCATATATTTT
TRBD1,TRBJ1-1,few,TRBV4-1,CASSQAYRGRTEAFF,TGCGCCAGCAGCCAAGCCTACAGGGGGCGGACTGAAGCTTTCTTT
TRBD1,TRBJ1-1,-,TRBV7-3,CASSSGQENTEAFF,TGTGCCAGCAGCTCGGGACAGGAGAACACTGAAGCTTTCTTT
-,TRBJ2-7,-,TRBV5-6,CASSSQGYEQYF,TGTGCCAGCAGTTCACAGGGATACGAGCAGTACTTC
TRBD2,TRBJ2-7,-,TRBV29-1,CSVARTSSYEQYF,TGCAGCGTTGCCCGGACTAGCTCCTACGAGCAGTACTTC
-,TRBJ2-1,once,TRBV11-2,CASSLDLGGDEQFF,TGTGCCAGCAGCTTAGATCTAGGAGGGGATGAGCAGTTCTTC
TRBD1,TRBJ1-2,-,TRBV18,CASSNRDRGHSNYGYTF,TGTGCCAGCTCAAACCGGGACAGGGGACATTCTAACTATGGCTACACCTTC
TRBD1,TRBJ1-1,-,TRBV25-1,CASSPGTGGTEAFF,TGTGCCAGCTCCCCCGGGACAGGGGGCACTGAAGCTTTCTTT
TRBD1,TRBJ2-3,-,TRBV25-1,CASSKPGTGADTQYF,TGTGCCAGCAGTAAACCCGGGACAGGGGCAGATACGCAGTATTTT
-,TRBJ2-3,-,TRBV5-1,CASSLSQLTDTQYF,TGCGCCAGCAGCTTGAGTCAGCTCACAGATACGCAGTATTTT
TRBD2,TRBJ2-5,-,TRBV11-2,CASSLVSSGGAKTQYF,TGTGCCAGCAGCTTAGTTTCTAGCGGGGGGGCAAAGACCCAGTACTTC
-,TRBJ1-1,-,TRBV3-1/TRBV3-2,CASSRIGRNTEAFF,TGTGCCAGCAGCCGAATCGGGAGGAACACTGAAGCTTTCTTT
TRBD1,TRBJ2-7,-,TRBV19,CASSIDRGGPYEQYF,TGTGCCAGTAGTATCGACAGGGGAGGACCCTACGAGCAGTACTTC
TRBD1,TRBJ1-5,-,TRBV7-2,CASSPGQFNQPQHF,TGTGCCAGCAGCCCGGGACAGTTCAATCAGCCCCAGCATTTT
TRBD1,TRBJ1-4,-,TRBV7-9,CASSLRGTGYEKLFF,TGTGCCAGCAGCTTAAGAGGGACAGGGTACGAAAAACTGTTTTTT
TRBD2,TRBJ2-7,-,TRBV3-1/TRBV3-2,CASSQVRTSGYEQYF,TGTGCCAGCAGCCAAGTTAGGACTAGCGGCTACGAGCAGTACTTC
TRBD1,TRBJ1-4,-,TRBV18,CASSPQGQNEKLFF,TGTGCCAGCTCACCTCAGGGACAGAATGAAAAACTGTTTTTT
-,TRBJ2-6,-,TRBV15,CATSRDSLSGANVLTF,TGTGCCACCAGCAGAGATTCCCTTTCTGGGGCCAACGTCCTGACTTTC
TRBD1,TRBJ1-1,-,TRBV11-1,CASSSHRGNTEAFF,TGTGCCAGCAGCTCCCACAGGGGGAACACTGAAGCTTTCTTT
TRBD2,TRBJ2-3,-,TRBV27,CASSPRTSGPDTQYF,TGTGCCAGCAGTCCCCGGACTAGCGGGCCAGATACGCAGTATTTT
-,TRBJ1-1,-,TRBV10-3,CAISEPQGNTEAFF,TGTGCCATCAGTGAGCCCCAGGGGAACACTGAAGCTTTCTTT
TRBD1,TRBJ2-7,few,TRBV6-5,CASRDRGREQYF,TGTGCCAGCAGGGACAGGGGGCGCGAGCAGTACTTC
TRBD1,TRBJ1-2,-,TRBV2,CASRIQGDGYTF,TGTGCCAGCAGGATCCAGGGGGATGGCTACACCTTC
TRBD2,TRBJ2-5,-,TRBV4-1,CASSQEALAGVETQYF,TGCGCCAGCAGCCAAGAAGCCCTAGCGGGGGTCGAGACCCAGTACTTC
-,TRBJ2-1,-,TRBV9,CASSVAGNEQFF,TGTGCCAGCAGCGTAGCAGGGAATGAGCAGTTCTTC
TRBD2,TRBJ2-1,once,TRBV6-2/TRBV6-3,CASSYRTGLAVSYNEQFF,TGTGCCAGCAGTTACCGAACCGGACTAGCGGTAAGCTACAATGAGCAGTTCTTC
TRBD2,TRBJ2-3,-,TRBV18,CASSRLAGTDTQYF,TGTGCCAGCTCACGACTAGCGGGCACAGATACGCAGTATTTT
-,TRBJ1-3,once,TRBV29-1,CSVGTSGNTIYF,TGCAGCGTTGGCACCTCTGGAAACACCATATATTTT
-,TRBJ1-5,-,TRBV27,CASSLGDGNQPQHF,TGTGCCAGCAGTTTAGGGGACGGCAATCAGCCCCAGCATTTT
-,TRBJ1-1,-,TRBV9,CASSVVGSTEAFF,TGTGCCAGCAGCGTGGTAGGTTCCACTGAAGCTTTCTTT
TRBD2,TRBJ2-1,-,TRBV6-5,CASRHSGDSYNEQFF,TGTGCCAGCAGGCATAGCGGGGACTCCTACAATGAGCAGTTCTTC
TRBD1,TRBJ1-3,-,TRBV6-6,CASSQGARNTIYF,TGTGCCAGCAGCCAGGGGGCTCGAAACACCATATATTTT
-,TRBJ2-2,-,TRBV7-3,CASSLTFDNTGELFF,TGTGCCAGCAGCTTAACGTTTGATAACACCGGGGAGCTGTTTTTT
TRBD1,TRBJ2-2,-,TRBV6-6,CASSSTGSTGELFF,TGTGCCAGCAGTTCGACAGGGAGCACCGGGGAGCTGTTTTTT
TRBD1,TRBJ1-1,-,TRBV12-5,CASGPGQGSNTEAFF,TGTGCTAGTGGTCCAGGACAGGGGTCGAACACTGAAGCTTTCTTT
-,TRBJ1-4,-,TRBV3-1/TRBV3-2,CASSRGGQNEKLFF,TGTGCCAGCAGCCGGGGGGGACAAAATGAAAAACTGTTTTTT
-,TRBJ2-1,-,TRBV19,CASSPSGDPYNEQFF,TGTGCCAGTAGTCCATCGGGGGACCCCTACAATGAGCAGTTCTTC